This T cell receptor (beta chain) stems from a study of blood T cells in healthy people across ages. For the second PCR, which ran for about 6 to 11 cycles, a sample-barcoded 5' primer and a J-beta primer mix were used. TCRdb passed the 5' RACE reads through MiXCR, listing each CDR3 protein once. The sample includes nearly 1 million distinct CDR3 sequences, roughly 47% of them seen just once. This clonotype was sampled from a woman aged 60-70 years in good health. The sequenced sample consisted of blood.

This chain's CDR3 is CASHEPGQLFYGYTF. In DNA, the CDR3 is TGTGCCAGCCATGAACCGGGACAGCTCTTCTATGGCTACACCTTC. The rearrangement links TRBV6-5 to TRBJ1-2, with 7 bases identical to TRBD1. After removal of 8 bases from V and 4 bases from J, the junction contained 13 bases not matched to a gene. Germline loops: CDR1 MNHEY, CDR2 SVGAGI. There are 15 residues in the CDR3.